The 32 T cell receptor beta chains reported below all come from one sample, sequenced in a study of T cell responses to AZD1222 COVID-19 vaccine. The method was immunoSEQ multiplex PCR; TCRdb's version includes in-frame clones alone and lacks a portion of them. The repertoire holds approximately 98,000 clones, with approximately 89% as singletons. This specimen consisted of peripheral blood, obtained on day 0 of MenACWY control vaccination. The receptors shown here come from an adult in good health.

V is TRBV11-2 and J is TRBJ1-2; 10 bases line up with TRBD1. CDR3 length: 17 residues. Germline CDR1 reads SGHAT; CDR2 reads FQNNGV. V was pared by 0 bases and J by 7 bases, with 11 bases of the junction left unmatched. This chain's CDR3 is CASSLDLIGGTGVGYTF. CDR3 sequence (DNA): TGTGCCAGCAGCTTAGATCTAATAGGTGGGACAGGGGTTGGCTACACCTTC.

The chain has TRBV5-5 and TRBJ1-1; weak D call: TRBD1 (5 bases). Per germline, CDR1 SGHKS and CDR2 YYEKEE (reference sequence). Trimming took 2 bases from V and 5 from J, leaving 10 bases between them. CDR3 length: 13 residues. CDR3 protein: CASSLTGGTEAFF. The CDR3 DNA follows: TGTGCCAGCAGCTTAACAGGAGGAACTGAAGCTTTCTTT.

The chain recombines TRBV5-5 with TRBJ1-5, with D possibly being TRBD1 (5 bases). The CDR3 consists of 17 residues. Per the germline V gene, CDR1 is SGHKS and CDR2 is YYEKEE (reference sequence). The V end was cut by 3 bases, the J end by 0 bases, with 16 bases between. CDR3 sequence reads: CASSSGPMSYSNQPQHF. The DNA of the CDR3 is TGTGCCAGCAGCTCGGGGCCTATGTCCTATAGCAATCAGCCCCAGCATTTT.

The chain recombines TRBV7-3 with TRBJ1-6; D unclear. Germline values: CDR1 SGHTA, CDR2 FQGTGA. There are 14 residues in the CDR3. Between the trimmed V and J ends, which lost 5 bases and 9 bases, there was a span of 14 bases. CDR3 region: CASSRTGEGSPLHF. CDR3 in DNA: TGTGCCAGCAGCCGGACCGGGGAGGGTTCACCCCTCCACTTT.

The J gene is TRBJ2-2, the V gene TRBV5-4; possible D gene TRBD2, 6 bases. Germline CDR1 is SGHNT and CDR2 is YYREEE (reference sequence). V lost 7 bases, J lost 6 bases, and 16 bases lay in between. The CDR3 extends over 14 amino acids. The DNA of the CDR3 is TGTGCCAGCTCTCGTGGGGTAGCGGCCGGGGAGCTGTTTTTT. It yields the protein CASSRGVAAGELFF.

The chain has TRBV29-1 and TRBJ2-5; 14 bases map to TRBD2. The CDR3 has 16 residues. Per the germline V gene, CDR1 is SQVTM and CDR2 is ANQGSEA. V lost 3 bases to trimming and J lost 2 bases; unmatched junction nucleotides: 5. CDR3 in amino acids: CSVEGTSGGRQETQYF. As DNA, the CDR3 is TGCAGCGTTGAGGGGACTAGCGGGGGAAGACAAGAGACCCAGTACTTC. The full variable domain, in which reference TRBV29-1 and TRBJ2-5 provide the parts outside the CDR3, is SAVISQKPSRDICQRGTSLTIQCQVDSQVTMMFWYRQQPGQSLTLIATANQGSEATYESGFVIDKFPISRPNLTFSTLTVSNMSPEDSSIYLCSVEGTSGGRQETQYFGPGTRLLVL.

The chain is built from TRBV5-5 and TRBJ1-4; D gene uncertain. V gave up 6 bases and J gave up 4 bases, with 13 bases separating them. The germline V gene has CDR1 SGHKS and CDR2 YYEKEE (reference sequence). The CDR3 sequence is 14 residues long. The CDR3 DNA sequence: TGTGCCAGCAACCAGGACGGGAGTAATGAAAAACTGTTTTTT. It encodes CASNQDGSNEKLFF.

CDR3 amino acids: CASSQVTPHNEQFF. CDR3 coding DNA: TGTGCCAGCAGCCAAGTCACCCCCCACAATGAGCAGTTCTTC. The chain links TRBV3-1 (or the pseudogene TRBV3-2) to TRBJ2-1, with no clear D. V was shortened by 1 base and J by 5 bases, with 9 bases between the two germline ends. CDR3 length: 14 amino acids. CDR1 is LGHDT and CDR2 is YNNKEL in the germline V gene (reference sequence).

V gene TRBV7-3 combines with J gene TRBJ2-7, with 8 nucleotides matching TRBD1. V lost 4 bases to trimming and J lost 2 bases; unmatched junction nucleotides: 4. The germline gives CDR1 SGHTA, CDR2 FQGTGA. The CDR3 covers 14 residues. The CDR3 nucleotides read TGTGCCAGCAGCTCCCGGGACAGGACCTACGAGCAGTACTTC. It codes for CASSSRDRTYEQYF.

This clone has only a few counts. The J gene is TRBJ2-4, the V gene TRBV5-1, with 12 bases fitting TRBD1. Germline loops: CDR1 SGHRS, CDR2 YFSETQ. After removal of 4 bases from V and 0 bases from J, the junction contained 2 bases not matched to a gene. CDR3 size: 16 residues. Here the CDR3 DNA reads TGCGCCAGCAGCGGGGGACAGGGGGCAGCCAAAAACATTCAGTACTTC. It yields the protein CASSGGQGAAKNIQYF.

This clone was found a few times. The chain uses TRBV7-8 and TRBJ2-3; D possibly corresponds to TRBD2 (6 bases). Per germline, CDR1 SGHVS and CDR2 FQNEAQ. Trimming took off 3 bases at V and 3 bases at J, with 7 bases between the two ends. The CDR3 contains 13 residues. The CDR3 coding sequence is TGTGCCAGCAGCTTGGGGGGTACAGATACGCAGTATTTT. Translating gives CASSLGGTDTQYF.

The rearrangement links TRBV18 to TRBJ2-7; D tentatively reads TRBD1 or TRBD2 (5 bases each). V was trimmed by 8 bases and J by 5 bases, leaving 13 bases between them. Germline CDR1 KGHSH, CDR2 LQKENI. The CDR3 runs 12 residues. CDR3 sequence: CASHGVRDEQYF. The CDR3 nucleotides read TGTGCCAGCCACGGGGTCAGGGACGAGCAGTACTTC.

The chain carries TRBV11-2 and TRBJ2-1, with D unclear. Germline V gene sequence: CDR1 SGHAT, CDR2 FQNNGV. The V end lost 0 bases, the J end lost 5 bases, and 20 bases lay between the germline ends. The CDR3 extends over 18 amino acids. The CDR3 is CASSLDYGSQKLHNEQFF. The CDR3 coding sequence is TGTGCCAGCAGCTTAGATTATGGCAGCCAAAAGCTACACAATGAGCAGTTCTTC. Together with reference TRBV11-2 and TRBJ2-1, the CDR3 gives the full variable domain: EAGVAQSPRYKIIEKRQSVAFWCNPISGHATLYWYQQILGQGPKLLIQFQNNGVVDDSQLPKDRFSAERLKGVDSTLKIQPAKLEDSAVYLCASSLDYGSQKLHNEQFFGPGTRLTVL.

The J gene is TRBJ2-7, the V gene TRBV7-2, with D hard to call. This CDR3 is 12 amino acids long. The germline CDR1 and CDR2 sequences are SGHTA and FQGNSA. Deletions cut 4 bases from V and 6 bases from J, with 10 bases between. CDR3: CASSSWYGEQYF. Written as DNA, the CDR3 is TGTGCCAGCAGCTCTTGGTACGGCGAGCAGTACTTC.

This clone is a singleton in its sample. CDR3 sequence: CASSYSRGQGGPNTEAFF. The CDR3 DNA reads TGTGCCAGCAGCTACTCTCGCGGACAGGGGGGGCCGAACACTGAAGCTTTCTTT. This chain connects TRBV7-9 to TRBJ1-1; TRBD1 aligns across 10 bases. V lost 4 bases to trimming and J lost 1 base; unmatched junction nucleotides: 12. The germline CDR1 and CDR2 sequences are SEHNR and FQNEAQ (reference sequence). The CDR3 runs to 18 residues. Using reference TRBV7-9 and TRBJ1-1 for the parts outside the CDR3, the full variable domain is DTGVSQNPRHKITKRGQNVTFRCDPISEHNRLYWYRQTLGQGPEFLTYFQNEAQLEKSRLLSDRFSAERPKGSFSTLEIQRTEQGDSAMYLCASSYSRGQGGPNTEAFFGQGTRLTVV.

The J gene is TRBJ1-2, the V gene TRBV19; D uncertain. The germline CDR1 and CDR2 sequences are LNHDA and SQIVND (reference sequence). Trimming took off 5 bases at V and 7 bases at J, with 14 bases between the two ends. The CDR3 spans 13 residues. The CDR3 reads CASSWEGRAGYTF. The CDR3 DNA follows: TGTGCCAGTAGTTGGGAGGGTAGGGCTGGCTACACCTTC.

The chain recombines TRBV21-1 with TRBJ1-2; the D call TRBD1 from the table was never checked on the DNA. TRBV21-1 is listed as a pseudogene. This CDR3 region has 18 residues. The CDR3: CASSKALQGGQGLDGYTF. The CDR3, as DNA: TGTGCCAGCAGCAAAGCCCTCCAAGGGGGACAGGGGCTTGATGGCTACACCTTC.

This clone occurred once. This sequence joins TRBV27 and TRBJ2-7; TRBD1 agrees at 12 bases. Trimming removed 3 bases from V and 5 bases from J; junction bases left unmatched: 8. The CDR3 is 16 residues long. Germline values: CDR1 MNHEY, CDR2 SMNVEV (reference sequence). The CDR3 sequence: CASSLGLGQGAHEQYF. The CDR3 DNA reads TGTGCCAGCAGTTTGGGTTTGGGACAGGGGGCCCACGAGCAGTACTTC.

The CDR3 spells CASSNGFLFGQGDYGYTF. CDR3 DNA sequence: TGTGCCAGCAGCAATGGGTTCCTATTCGGACAGGGGGACTATGGCTACACCTTC. The rearrangement links TRBV21-1 to TRBJ1-2; the table assigns TRBD1, which was not confirmed against the DNA. TRBV21-1 is reported as a pseudogene. The CDR3 extends over 18 amino acids.

This chain connects TRBV5-1 to TRBJ1-5, with TRBD1 identical over 10 bases. V shed 2 bases and J 6 bases; nucleotides not matched to a gene: 5. Germline CDR1 SGHRS, CDR2 YFSETQ. This CDR3 region has 15 residues. Here the CDR3 DNA reads TGCGCCAGCAGCTTAGGGACAGGGGTGGGTCAGCCCCAGCATTTT. It is translated as CASSLGTGVGQPQHF.

This chain connects TRBV29-1 to TRBJ1-1; D gene unclear. The CDR3 runs to 12 residues. Germline V CDR1 and CDR2: SQVTM, ANQGSEA. The V end lost 2 bases, the J end lost 5 bases, and 9 bases lay between the germline ends. The CDR3 loop reads CSVESVGTEAFF. The CDR3 nucleotides read TGCAGCGTTGAATCAGTAGGGACTGAAGCTTTCTTT.

The rearrangement joins TRBV18 to TRBJ1-5; 7 nucleotides match TRBD1. This CDR3 contains 15 residues. Germline assignment: CDR1 KGHSH and CDR2 LQKENI. V lost 6 bases, J lost 5 bases, and 10 bases stayed unmatched. CDR3: CASSALQGSDQPQHF. The CDR3 region has the DNA TGTGCCAGCTCGGCCCTACAGGGGTCGGATCAGCCCCAGCATTTT. Full variable domain (outside the CDR3, taken from reference TRBV18 and TRBJ1-5): NAGVMQNPRHLVRRRGQEARLRCSPMKGHSHVYWYRQLPEEGLKFMVYLQKENIIDESGMPKERFSAEFPKEGPSILRIQQVVRGDSAAYFCASSALQGSDQPQHFGDGTRLSIL.

This clone was seen a handful of times. The chain uses TRBV6-2 or TRBV6-3 and TRBJ2-1; 8 bases align to TRBD2. V was pared by 1 base and J by 0 bases, with 5 bases of the junction left unmatched. This CDR3 spans 17 amino acids. The germline V gene has CDR1 MNHEY and CDR2 SVGEGT. The CDR3 sequence: CASSYLGGTSSYNEQFF. CDR3 DNA: TGTGCCAGCAGTTACTTGGGAGGGACTAGCTCCTACAATGAGCAGTTCTTC.

This chain uses TRBV6-4 with TRBJ2-2, with TRBD1 matching over 8 bases. The CDR3 sequence is 15 residues long. Trimming removed 4 bases from V and 3 bases from J; junction bases left unmatched: 4. The germline V gene has CDR1 MRHNA and CDR2 SNTAGT. The CDR3 DNA sequence: TGTGCCAGCAGTGTACAGGGGGAGTACACCGGGGAGCTGTTTTTT. As protein: CASSVQGEYTGELFF.

This sequence joins TRBV6-5 and TRBJ1-1; the D gene is possibly TRBD1 (5 bases). The germline gives CDR1 MNHEY, CDR2 SVGAGI. CDR3 length: 14 amino acids. The V end lost 5 bases, the J end lost 4 bases, and 14 bases lay between the germline ends. In nucleotides, the CDR3 is TGTGCCAGCAGTCGAGACCGGGACCCCACTGAAGCTTTCTTT. It specifies CASSRDRDPTEAFF.

With respect to this clone: At one of its ends the junction is not consistent with the germline gene, which may arise from a read error. The chain recombines TRBV11-2 with TRBJ2-5, with TRBD1 matching 10 bases. Germline values: CDR1 SGHAT, CDR2 FQNNGV. The CDR3 runs 14 residues. The CDR3 nucleotides are TGTGCCAGCAGCGAATCCGGATCAGGGACAGGGGACAACTTC. It encodes CASSESGSGTGDNF. Using reference TRBV11-2 and TRBJ2-5 for the parts outside the CDR3, the full variable domain is EAGVAQSPRYKIIEKRQSVAFWCNPISGHATLYWYQQILGQGPKLLIQFQNNGVVDDSQLPKDRFSAERLKGVDSTLKIQPAKLEDSAVYLCASSESGSGTGDNFGPGTRLLVL.

CDR3 residues: CASSPNENTEAFF. In DNA, the CDR3 is TGTGCCAGCAGCCCAAACGAGAACACTGAAGCTTTCTTT. J is TRBJ1-1 and V is TRBV5-4; the D is unclear. Germline-derived CDR1 and CDR2 are SGHNT and YYREEE (reference sequence). The CDR3 is 13 residues long. Trimming stripped 4 bases from V and 1 base from J, with 8 bases between.

This chain joins TRBV7-2 and TRBJ1-2, with 7 positions matching TRBD1. CDR1 is SGHTA, CDR2 FQGNSA, per germline. V trimming: 4 bases; J trimming: 4 bases; junction bases outside the gene matches: 6. The CDR3 has 14 residues. CDR3 coding DNA: TGTGCCAGCAGCTCGATATCAGGGGGCTATGGCTACACCTTC. This sequence encodes CASSSISGGYGYTF.

This chain joins TRBV2 and TRBJ1-5, with 7 bases matching TRBD1. The germline CDR1 and CDR2 sequences are SNHLY and FYNNEI. Trimming cost V 5 bases and J 2 bases; bases outside gene matches: 6. This CDR3 has 15 amino acids. The CDR3, as DNA: TGTGCCAGCAGTCTTCTCGGACAGGGCAATCAGCCCCAGCATTTT. It is translated as CASSLLGQGNQPQHF.

This rearrangement joins TRBV7-2 to TRBJ2-7; 10 positions agree with TRBD1. The CDR3 runs to 15 residues. The junction had 3 bases not matched to a gene; V was cut back by 2 bases and J by 2 bases. Germline lookup yields CDR1 SGHTA and CDR2 FQGNSA. This CDR3 is CASSLLGTGAYEQYF. The CDR3 DNA is TGTGCCAGCAGCTTACTCGGGACAGGGGCCTACGAGCAGTACTTC.

DNA of the CDR3: TGTGCCAGCAGCTCCAGTGGGGGACAGTACACCGGGGAGCTGTTTTTT. The encoded protein is CASSSSGGQYTGELFF. This chain connects TRBV7-9 to TRBJ2-2; 7 nucleotides agree with TRBD1. The CDR3 extends over 16 amino acids. Germline lookup yields CDR1 SEHNR and CDR2 FQNEAQ (reference sequence). Trimming removed 4 bases from V and 3 bases from J; junction bases left unmatched: 8.

The chain combines TRBV27 with TRBJ1-5, with 9 bases identical to TRBD1. Germline CDR1 is MNHEY and CDR2 is SMNVEV (reference sequence). The CDR3 spans 16 residues. Losses at the gene ends were 4 bases for V and 3 bases for J; bases not matched to a gene: 7. The chain's CDR3 is CASSCRDRDSNQPQHF. The CDR3 nucleotides are TGTGCCAGCAGTTGCCGGGACAGGGACTCCAATCAGCCCCAGCATTTT.